One sample yielded the 25 T cell receptor beta chains listed below, sequenced in a study of CD8+ T cells in alopecia areata. The treatment was: oral pan-JAK inhibitor, 5-10 mg twice daily. RNA extraction and reverse transcription yielded cDNA as sequencing template. The protocol was immunoSEQ multiplex PCR, while the TCRdb copy is restricted to in-frame clones and leaves out a portion. The repertoire holds 150,000 to 200,000 clones, with roughly three fifths as singletons. Here the sequenced sample was CD4+ T cells sorted from blood, taken around week 50, from a patient treated with tofacitinib. Source of these receptors: a human donor with alopecia areata.

The chain is built from TRBV19 and TRBJ1-2; a weak D match, TRBD1 (5 bases). V lost 5 bases and J 4 bases, leaving 11 bases between the germline ends. The CDR3 runs to 13 residues. Germline V gives CDR1 LNHDA, CDR2 SQIVND (reference sequence). The CDR3 coding sequence is TGTGCCAGTAGTCGGGGGGACGTCTATGGCTACACCTTC. This translates into CASSRGDVYGYTF. The full variable domain, in which reference TRBV19 and TRBJ1-2 provide the parts outside the CDR3, is DGGITQSPKYLFRKEGQNVTLSCEQNLNHDAMYWYRQDPGQGLRLIYYSQIVNDFQKGDIAEGYSVSREKKESFPLTVTSAQKNPTAFYLCASSRGDVYGYTFGSGTRLTVV.

In this sample, this clone turned up a few times. This chain connects TRBV29-1 to TRBJ1-1; D remains unclear. The germline V and J ends were trimmed by 2 bases and 3 bases, with 10 bases remaining between them. The V gene's germline CDR1 is SQVTM and CDR2 ANQGSEA. This CDR3 region has 13 residues. DNA for the CDR3: TGCAGCGTTGAAATAAGGCGTTACACTGAAGCTTTCTTT. This codes for CSVEIRRYTEAFF.

V is TRBV30 and J is TRBJ2-5; D is perhaps TRBD2 (6 bases). The CDR3 covers 15 residues. V was trimmed by 2 bases and J by 5 bases, leaving 18 bases between them. Germline V lookup: CDR1 GTSNPN, CDR2 SVGIG (reference sequence). This chain's CDR3 is CAWSRAGLMGETQYF. The CDR3 bases are TGTGCCTGGAGTAGAGCGGGTCTTATGGGGGAGACCCAGTACTTC.

CDR3 DNA: TGCGCCAGCGGGGAAAACGTCCTGACTTTC. Its protein is CASGENVLTF. The chain has TRBV5-1 and TRBJ2-6; D ambiguous. From germline, CDR1 is SGHRS and CDR2 YFSETQ. Trimming took off 7 bases at V and 10 bases at J, with 6 bases between the two ends. The CDR3 loop spans 10 amino acids.

The chain is built from TRBV6-5 and TRBJ2-1, with D perhaps matching TRBD1 or TRBD2 (6 bases each). This CDR3 contains 15 residues. From germline, CDR1 is MNHEY and CDR2 SVGAGI. The V end lost 6 bases, the J end lost 9 bases, and 21 bases lay between the germline ends. CDR3 sequence: CASRVQGGLHGEQFF. The DNA of the CDR3 is TGTGCCAGCAGGGTACAGGGAGGTCTCCACGGTGAGCAGTTCTTC.

The genes are TRBV27 and TRBJ2-1, with TRBD1 matching 9 bases. The germline gives CDR1 MNHEY, CDR2 SMNVEV (reference sequence). After removal of 5 bases from V and 1 base from J, the junction contained 12 bases not matched to a gene. CDR3 length equals 18 residues. The CDR3 region has the DNA TGTGCCAGCAGTCCGGGACAGGGCGTCACGTTTTCCTACAATGAGCAGTTCTTC. Translated, it gives CASSPGQGVTFSYNEQFF.

The rearrangement links TRBV18 to TRBJ2-5, with 7 bases fitting TRBD1. The CDR3 length is 15 residues. Losses at the gene ends were 2 bases for V and 4 bases for J; bases not matched to a gene: 7. The germline gives CDR1 KGHSH, CDR2 LQKENI. The CDR3 sequence is CASSPKGAGGETQYF. CDR3 in DNA: TGTGCCAGCTCACCAAAGGGGGCAGGTGGAGAGACCCAGTACTTC.

This chain connects TRBV2 to TRBJ1-1, with D tentatively TRBD1 (6 bases). V was cut by 9 bases and J by 4 bases, with 9 bases left in between. The CDR3 is made up of 11 amino acids. The germline V gene encodes CDR1 SNHLY and CDR2 FYNNEI. The CDR3 DNA reads TGTGCCAGTGGACAGTTCACTGAAGCTTTCTTT. Its translation: CASGQFTEAFF. The full variable domain, in which reference TRBV2 and TRBJ1-1 provide the parts outside the CDR3, is EPEVTQTPSHQVTQMGQEVILRCVPISNHLYFYWYRQILGQKVEFLVSFYNNEISEKSEIFDDQFSVERPDGSNFTLKIRSTKLEDSAMYFCASGQFTEAFFGQGTRLTVV.

This chain joins TRBV2 and TRBJ1-6; tentative D call: TRBD1 (5 bases). In germline, CDR1 is SNHLY, CDR2 FYNNEI. The ends were cut back, 7 bases at V and 7 bases at J, with 14 bases in the middle. The CDR3 covers 14 residues. CDR3 in DNA: TGTGCCAGCACGTCCTGGGGGACCAATTCACCCCTCCACTTT. Its translation: CASTSWGTNSPLHF.

V is TRBV19 and J is TRBJ1-2; D unresolved. V lost 7 bases to trimming and J lost 4 bases, with 10 bases between them. The CDR3 runs 12 residues. Germline V gives CDR1 LNHDA, CDR2 SQIVND (reference sequence). The CDR3 bases are TGTGCCAGTACTCGTGGCCCCTATGGCTACACCTTC. Translating gives CASTRGPYGYTF.

The rearrangement joins TRBV6-5 to TRBJ2-4, with 9 nucleotides matching TRBD1. Germline CDR1 and CDR2: MNHEY and SVGAGI. The CDR3 consists of 14 residues. V trimming: 6 bases; J trimming: 6 bases; junction bases outside the gene matches: 6. CDR3 sequence: CASSPGTGPNIQYF. CDR3 sequence (DNA): TGTGCCAGCAGCCCCGGGACAGGGCCAAACATTCAGTACTTC.

The J gene is TRBJ1-3, the V gene TRBV30, with a tentative D call TRBD1 (6 bases). The CDR3 loop spans 11 amino acids. Trimming left V 4 bases short and J 8 bases short, with 9 bases between. Germline CDR1 is GTSNPN and CDR2 is SVGIG (reference sequence). The CDR3 loop is CAWTPGDTIYF. The CDR3 nucleotides read TGTGCCTGGACCCCAGGGGACACCATATATTTT.

J is TRBJ2-7 and V is TRBV30; TRBD2 is a possible D gene (7 bases). Germline CDR1 GTSNPN, CDR2 SVGIG (reference sequence). The CDR3 totals 14 residues. The V gene lost 1 base and the J gene lost 5 bases, with 15 bases spanning the gap. The chain's CDR3 is CAWSAGGRGHEQYF. CDR3 bases: TGTGCCTGGAGTGCGGGGGGCCGGGGGCACGAGCAGTACTTC.

The J gene is TRBJ2-4, the V gene TRBV19, with TRBD2 identical over 7 bases. V lost 6 bases and J lost 7; bases outside the gene matches: 9. Germline CDR1 is LNHDA and CDR2 is SQIVND (reference sequence). The CDR3 is made up of 14 amino acids. The chain's CDR3 is CASRSTPAGNIQYF. Here the CDR3 DNA reads TGTGCCAGTAGGAGCACCCCAGCGGGGAACATTCAGTACTTC.

The chain has TRBV9 and TRBJ2-6; 9 positions match TRBD1. Losses at the gene ends were 4 bases for V and 0 bases for J; bases not matched to a gene: 8. The CDR3 extends over 18 amino acids. From germline, CDR1 is SGDLS and CDR2 YYNGEE. CDR3 loop: CASSPRTGVPSGANVLTF. The CDR3 DNA reads TGTGCCAGCAGCCCTCGGACAGGGGTTCCCTCTGGGGCCAACGTCCTGACTTTC. The full variable domain, in which reference TRBV9 and TRBJ2-6 provide the parts outside the CDR3, is DSGVTQTPKHLITATGQRVTLRCSPRSGDLSVYWYQQSLDQGLQFLIQYYNGEERAKGNILERFSAQQFPDLHSELNLSSLELGDSALYFCASSPRTGVPSGANVLTFGAGSRLTVL.

This chain's CDR3 is CASSFNSGAEQYF. The CDR3 region has the DNA TGTGCCAGCAGCTTCAACTCGGGGGCCGAGCAGTACTTC. The chain couples TRBV7-3 to TRBJ2-7, with D possibly being TRBD1 or TRBD2 (6 bases each). Trimming took off 3 bases at V and 6 bases at J, with 12 bases between the two ends. The germline gives CDR1 SGHTA, CDR2 FQGTGA. This CDR3 is 13 amino acids long. The full variable domain, its missing parts supplied by reference TRBV7-3 and TRBJ2-7, is GAGVSQTPSNKVTEKGKYVELRCDPISGHTALYWYRQSLGQGPEFLIYFQGTGAADDSGLPNDRFFAVRPEGSVSTLKIQRTERGDSAVYLCASSFNSGAEQYFGPGTRLTVT.

The chain joins TRBV19 to TRBJ2-7; D is possibly TRBD1 or TRBD2 (5 bases each). Trimming left V 5 bases short and J 3 bases short, with 17 bases between. CDR3 length: 15 amino acids. The germline CDR1 and CDR2 sequences are LNHDA and SQIVND (reference sequence). The CDR3 sequence is CASSAPGTASYEQYF. The CDR3 nucleotides are TGTGCCAGTAGTGCCCCCGGGACGGCAAGCTACGAGCAGTACTTC.

This clone was seen only once. Within the sample, other DNA sequences also encode this same CDR3. The chain carries TRBV29-1 and TRBJ2-1; D could derive from TRBD1 or TRBD2 (6 bases each). V lost 2 bases and J 1 base, leaving 9 bases between the germline ends. The CDR3 is 14 amino acids. Germline V gene lookup returns CDR1 SQVTM and CDR2 ANQGSEA. The CDR3 sequence: CSVERGASYNEQFF. The DNA for the CDR3 is TGCAGCGTTGAAAGGGGGGCTTCCTACAATGAGCAGTTCTTC.

This chain joins TRBV29-1 and TRBJ2-7; 9 bases line up with TRBD1. V dropped 8 bases and J dropped 3; count of bases not matched to a gene: 8. The germline V gene has CDR1 SQVTM and CDR2 ANQGSEA. The CDR3 is made up of 13 amino acids. The CDR3 sequence is CSTGDREHYEQYF. Here the CDR3 DNA reads TGCAGCACGGGGGACAGGGAACACTACGAGCAGTACTTC.

This chain uses TRBV5-6 with TRBJ2-7; D may match TRBD1 or TRBD2 (5 bases each). Per germline, CDR1 SGHDT and CDR2 YYEEEE. Trimming cost V 0 bases and J 3 bases, with 7 bases left between them. This CDR3 is built from 13 residues. The CDR3 here is CASSLEGSYEQYF. The DNA of the CDR3 is TGTGCCAGCAGCTTGGAGGGGAGCTACGAGCAGTACTTC.

The genes are TRBV29-1 and TRBJ1-1; tentatively, D is TRBD1 (5 bases). The V end lost 7 bases, the J end lost 1 base, and 19 bases lay between the germline ends. The CDR3 contains 15 residues. Looked up from germline, CDR1 is SQVTM and CDR2 is ANQGSEA. This CDR3 is CSALRDPVENTEAFF. CDR3 in DNA: TGCAGCGCACTGCGGGACCCTGTGGAGAACACTGAAGCTTTCTTT.

This clone was seen more than once but under ten times. This chain connects TRBV29-1 to TRBJ2-2; perhaps TRBD2 as D (6 bases). Germline V gives CDR1 SQVTM, CDR2 ANQGSEA. The CDR3 is 13 amino acids. Trimming took off 4 bases at V and 2 bases at J, with 8 bases between the two ends. In DNA, the CDR3 is TGCAGCGTTGGGGGACTTAACACCGGGGAGCTGTTTTTT. Protein: CSVGGLNTGELFF.

This chain uses TRBV5-1 with TRBJ1-5; weak D call: TRBD1 (5 bases). Trimming took 3 bases from V and 3 from J, leaving 13 bases between them. There are 15 residues in the CDR3. CDR1 is SGHRS, CDR2 YFSETQ, per germline. CDR3 loop: CASSSGQDANQPQHF. CDR3 DNA sequence: TGCGCCAGCAGCTCGGGGCAGGATGCCAATCAGCCCCAGCATTTT.

This sequence joins TRBV7-2 and TRBJ2-5; the match to TRBD1 covers 9 bases. The CDR3 consists of 14 residues. V was clipped by 3 bases and J by 6 bases; unmatched bases: 5. The germline gives CDR1 SGHTA, CDR2 FQGNSA. The CDR3 DNA is TGTGCCAGCAGCTTCCTGGGACAGGGTCAGACCCAGTACTTC. Protein product: CASSFLGQGQTQYF.

This clone was counted between two and nine times. The chain links TRBV2 to TRBJ1-1, with a weak D call TRBD1 (5 bases). CDR1 is SNHLY, CDR2 FYNNEI, per germline. The length of the CDR3 is 12 residues. Trimming pared 6 bases from V and 11 bases from J, leaving 16 bases between. The CDR3 DNA follows: TGTGCCAGCAGGGAGGGGAGTGGGGTGGCTTTCTTT. This codes for CASREGSGVAFF.